One and the same sample provided the 4 T cell receptor beta chains below, sequenced in a study of blood T cell repertoires in COVID-19. Repertoires were generated with immunoSEQ multiplex PCR, while TCRdb's copy carries only in-frame clones and drops some. Here the sample spans approximately 190,000 clones, around 81% being singletons. Sequencing was carried out using PBMCs or T cells enriched from blood (not recorded which). Receptor source: a man aged 35-49 years who had recovered from COVID-19.

The rearrangement uses TRBV5-1 and TRBJ1-4; D is possibly TRBD1 (5 bases). Trimming stripped 4 bases from V and 5 bases from J, with 15 bases between. The CDR3 has 15 residues. Germline lookup yields CDR1 SGHRS and CDR2 YFSETQ. CDR3 residues: CASSPDGTTNEKLFF. The CDR3 nucleotides are TGCGCCAGCAGCCCGGACGGGACTACAAATGAAAAACTGTTTTTT. The full variable domain, completed using reference TRBV5-1 and TRBJ1-4, is KAGVTQTPRYLIKTRGQQVTLSCSPISGHRSVSWYQQTPGQGLQFLFEYFSETQRNKGNFPGRFSGRQFSNSRSEMNVSTLELGDSALYLCASSPDGTTNEKLFFGSGTQLSVL.

This clone was counted only a few times. The V call is TRBV5-4, the J call TRBJ1-1, with D possibly being TRBD1 (5 bases). Germline V gene data show CDR1 as SGHNT and CDR2 as YYREEE (reference sequence). The CDR3 is 15 residues long. V lost 3 bases and J lost 0, with 12 bases in between. The CDR3 bases are TGTGCCAGCAGCTCGGGACTCGGGATGAACACTGAAGCTTTCTTT. Translating gives CASSSGLGMNTEAFF.

J is TRBJ1-6 and V is TRBV6-5; no definite D call. CDR1 and CDR2 (germline): MNHEY, SVGAGI. CDR3 length: 14 amino acids. V was pared by 8 bases and J by 8 bases, with 16 bases between. CDR3 protein: CASGRGPIDSPLHF. For the CDR3, the DNA is TGTGCCAGCGGGAGAGGGCCTATAGATTCACCCCTCCACTTT.

This rearrangement joins TRBV28 to TRBJ2-3; 12 positions agree with TRBD2. Germline V gene data show CDR1 as MDHEN and CDR2 as SYDVKM. The V segment lost 2 bases and the J segment 1 base; nucleotides outside the gene matches: 7. This CDR3 spans 18 amino acids. The CDR3 coding sequence is TGTGCCAGCAGTTTAATCCTAGCGGGGGGGCGGGGCACAGATACGCAGTATTTT. Translated: CASSLILAGGRGTDTQYF.